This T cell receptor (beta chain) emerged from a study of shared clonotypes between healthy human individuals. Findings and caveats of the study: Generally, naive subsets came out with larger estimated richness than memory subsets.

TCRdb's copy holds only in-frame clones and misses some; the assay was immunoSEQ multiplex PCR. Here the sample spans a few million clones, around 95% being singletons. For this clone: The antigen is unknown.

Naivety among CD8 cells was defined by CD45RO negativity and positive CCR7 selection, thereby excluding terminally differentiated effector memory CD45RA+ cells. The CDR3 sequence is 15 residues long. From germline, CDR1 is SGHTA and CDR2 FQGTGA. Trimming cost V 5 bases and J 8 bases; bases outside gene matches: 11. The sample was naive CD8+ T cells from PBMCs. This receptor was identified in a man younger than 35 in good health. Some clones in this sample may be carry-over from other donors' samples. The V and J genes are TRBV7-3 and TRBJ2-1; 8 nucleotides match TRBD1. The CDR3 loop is CASSRIRTGYYEQFF. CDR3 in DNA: TGTGCCAGCAGCCGAATTAGGACAGGGTATTATGAGCAGTTCTTC.